The 21 T cell receptor beta chains below were found in one sample sequenced in a study of graft-versus-host responses after intestinal transplantation. Only in-frame clones appear in the TCRdb table, and some are missing; sequencing was by immunoSEQ multiplex PCR. This table holds 25,000 to 30,000 clones, 90% to 95% found once. The material was PBMCs, obtained 18 days after transplant. Every receptor here comes from a human patient who received an intestinal transplant, so some T cells may come from the graft donor.

The chain uses TRBV7-6 and TRBJ2-2, with unresolved D. This CDR3 has 13 residues. Germline CDR1 SGHVS, CDR2 FNYEAQ. Trimming stripped 6 bases from V and 4 bases from J, with 9 bases between. CDR3 in amino acids: CASSPTVTGELFF. The CDR3 DNA sequence: TGTGCCAGCAGTCCCACAGTCACCGGGGAGCTGTTTTTT.

This chain links TRBV6-5 with TRBJ2-5; 8 bases agree with TRBD2. From germline, CDR1 is MNHEY and CDR2 SVGAGI. The CDR3 loop spans 14 amino acids. J lost 3 bases, V lost 7 bases, and 7 bases had no gene match. This CDR3 reads CASTEAGAEETQYF. For the CDR3, the DNA is TGTGCCAGCACCGAAGCGGGAGCCGAAGAGACCCAGTACTTC.

This rearrangement joins TRBV2 to TRBJ1-1; possibly TRBD1 for D (5 bases). This CDR3 comprises 14 residues. V was pared by 6 bases and J by 0 bases, with 11 bases between. Germline assignment: CDR1 SNHLY and CDR2 FYNNEI. The CDR3 sequence is CASSVGGMNTEAFF. CDR3 nucleotide sequence: TGTGCCAGCAGCGTCGGGGGGATGAACACTGAAGCTTTCTTT.

The chain is built from TRBV7-7 and TRBJ2-7; possibly TRBD2 for D (6 bases). Trimming removed 8 bases at V and 5 bases at J, with 16 bases between. Germline V gene sequence: CDR1 SSHAT, CDR2 FNYEAQ (reference sequence). The CDR3 extends over 13 amino acids. The CDR3 protein is CASSLGGFNEQYF. CDR3 DNA: TGTGCCAGCTCCCTGGGGGGATTCAACGAGCAGTACTTC.

The chain is built from TRBV19 and TRBJ1-1, with 9 bases aligning to TRBD1. Germline CDR1 is LNHDA and CDR2 is SQIVND (reference sequence). Losses at the gene ends were 4 bases for V and 6 bases for J; bases not matched to a gene: 15. The CDR3 extends over 17 amino acids. The CDR3 protein is CASSTHRGQGPGAEAFF. The CDR3 DNA sequence: TGTGCCAGTAGTACCCACCGGGGACAGGGACCTGGGGCTGAAGCTTTCTTT.

This chain links TRBV5-5 with TRBJ1-5; D might be TRBD1 (5 bases). The CDR3 runs 14 residues. The V and J ends lost 0 bases and 4 bases respectively, with 8 bases between them. Germline CDR1 and CDR2: SGHKS and YYEKEE (reference sequence). The CDR3 DNA reads as TGTGCCAGCAGCTTGGGACAGCTTAATCAGCCCCAGCATTTT. As protein: CASSLGQLNQPQHF.

CDR3 DNA: TGCGCCAGCAGCGAGGTAAGCTCCTACGAGCAGTACTTC. It translates to CASSEVSSYEQYF. V is TRBV5-1 and J is TRBJ2-7, with D hard to call. The CDR3 sequence is 13 residues long. V lost 4 bases, J lost 0 bases, and 8 bases lay in between. The germline V gene has CDR1 SGHRS and CDR2 YFSETQ.

V and J are TRBV6-5 and TRBJ2-1; D is possibly TRBD1 (7 bases). This CDR3 region has 14 residues. Trimming removed 2 bases at V and 7 bases at J, with 12 bases between. Germline assignment: CDR1 MNHEY and CDR2 SVGAGI. Written as DNA, the CDR3 is TGTGCCAGCAGTTACGGCAGGGGGGTGAATGAGCAGTTCTTC. This translates into CASSYGRGVNEQFF.

V and J are TRBV13 and TRBJ2-1, with TRBD2 identical over 10 bases. CDR3 length equals 16 residues. V lost 1 base, J lost 6 bases, and 6 bases stayed unmatched. The germline V gene encodes CDR1 PRHDT and CDR2 FYEKMQ (reference sequence). CDR3 nucleotides: TGTGCCAGCAGCTTAGTGAGCGGGGGGGCCCTCAATGAGCAGTTCTTC. Translation gives CASSLVSGGALNEQFF.

This chain links TRBV11-1 with TRBJ1-1; D is possibly TRBD1 (5 bases). Germline CDR1 and CDR2: SGHAT and FQDESV (reference sequence). The CDR3 runs 15 residues. Trimming removed 5 bases at V and 2 bases at J, with 15 bases between. The CDR3 DNA reads as TGTGCCAGCAGCGCGCATCTGGGGACTAACACTGAAGCTTTCTTT. This sequence encodes CASSAHLGTNTEAFF.

This rearrangement joins TRBV2 to TRBJ2-3; possibly TRBD2 for D (5 bases). The ends were cut back, 5 bases at V and 1 base at J, with 13 bases in the middle. Germline values: CDR1 SNHLY, CDR2 FYNNEI. CDR3 length: 15 residues. CDR3 in DNA: TGTGCCAGCAGTCCCTTCCGGGAACGCACAGATACGCAGTATTTT. Protein: CASSPFRERTDTQYF.

V gene TRBV5-6 combines with J gene TRBJ2-1, with 14 bases lining up with TRBD2. After removal of 2 bases from V and 4 bases from J, the junction contained 11 bases not matched to a gene. CDR1 is SGHDT, CDR2 YYEEEE, per germline. There are 19 residues in the CDR3. The CDR3 protein is CASSFNEGTSGGGYNEQFF. In DNA form, the CDR3 reads TGTGCCAGCAGCTTTAATGAGGGGACTAGCGGGGGAGGATACAATGAGCAGTTCTTC.

This clone occurred once. This sequence joins TRBV6-6 and TRBJ2-7, with a tentative D call TRBD1 (5 bases). Trimming took 4 bases from V and 1 from J, leaving 8 bases between them. The CDR3 contains 13 residues. Germline values: CDR1 MNHNY, CDR2 SVGAGI (reference sequence). The CDR3 is CASSSPGSYEQYF. The CDR3 DNA is TGTGCCAGCAGTTCCCCAGGGTCCTACGAGCAGTACTTC.

The V gene is TRBV11-3, the J gene TRBJ2-1; TRBD2 aligns across 7 bases. CDR1 is SGHNT, CDR2 YENEEA, per germline. This CDR3 spans 15 amino acids. V gave up 4 bases and J gave up 4 bases; unmatched junction bases: 7. CDR3 region: CASSSGLTYYNEQFF. For the CDR3, the DNA is TGTGCCAGCAGCTCGGGACTAACCTATTACAATGAGCAGTTCTTC.

The J gene is TRBJ2-3, the V gene TRBV7-6; 10 bases fit TRBD2. V shed 5 bases, J shed 3 bases, and the junction held 5 bases outside the gene matches. Germline V gene sequence: CDR1 SGHVS, CDR2 FNYEAQ. This CDR3 is 15 amino acids long. The CDR3 spells CASSPSGGGTDTQYF. The DNA for the CDR3 is TGTGCCAGCAGCCCCAGCGGGGGGGGAACAGATACGCAGTATTTT.

The gene calls are TRBV4-2 and TRBJ2-4; unclear D gene. Trimming shortened V by 1 base and J by 0 bases, and 13 bases separated the two germline ends. CDR1 is LGHNA and CDR2 is YNFKEQ in the germline V gene. The CDR3 is made up of 17 amino acids. The chain's CDR3 is CASSQGSVYLAKNIQYF. The CDR3 DNA sequence: TGTGCCAGCAGCCAAGGATCCGTTTATCTAGCCAAAAACATTCAGTACTTC.

The genes are TRBV5-4 and TRBJ1-6; D possibly corresponds to TRBD1 (6 bases). The ends were cut back, 4 bases at V and 5 bases at J, with 13 bases in the middle. The CDR3 has 15 residues. Germline loops: CDR1 SGHNT, CDR2 YYREEE (reference sequence). The CDR3 nucleotides read TGTGCCAGCAGCCCGGGGGGCGGGAATAATTCACCCCTCCACTTT. This sequence encodes CASSPGGGNNSPLHF.

The chain employs TRBV18 and TRBJ2-7, with TRBD2 identical over 10 bases. Germline values: CDR1 KGHSH, CDR2 LQKENI. J lost 0 bases, V lost 4 bases, and 3 bases had no gene match. This CDR3 contains 15 residues. The CDR3 DNA is TGTGCCAGCTCACAGTCTAGCGGGGGCTCCTACGAGCAGTACTTC. As protein: CASSQSSGGSYEQYF.

The genes are TRBV6-6 and TRBJ1-1; 7 bases align to TRBD1. The length of the CDR3 is 14 residues. The V gene end was trimmed by 6 bases and the J gene end by 3 bases; junction bases not matched to a gene: 7. Germline V gives CDR1 MNHNY, CDR2 SVGAGI (reference sequence). CDR3 bases: TGTGCCAGCAGAATCATTACAGGGGACACTGAAGCTTTCTTT. This codes for CASRIITGDTEAFF.

The V call is TRBV4-1, the J call TRBJ2-3, with 7 bases lining up with TRBD1. Germline values: CDR1 MGHRA, CDR2 YSYEKL. The trim removed 2 bases at V and 2 bases at J, leaving 7 bases unmatched. The CDR3 is 16 residues long. The CDR3 sequence: CASSQFPGTVTDTQYF. The DNA of the CDR3 is TGCGCCAGCAGCCAATTTCCCGGGACAGTCACAGATACGCAGTATTTT.

The V and J genes are TRBV2 and TRBJ1-1; weak D call: TRBD1 (5 bases). V was cut by 3 bases and J by 5 bases, with 13 bases left in between. The CDR3 length is 14 residues. Germline loops: CDR1 SNHLY, CDR2 FYNNEI. The CDR3 nucleotides read TGTGCCAGCAGTGAGGGCGACAGTGCAACTGAAGCTTTCTTT. This gives the protein CASSEGDSATEAFF.